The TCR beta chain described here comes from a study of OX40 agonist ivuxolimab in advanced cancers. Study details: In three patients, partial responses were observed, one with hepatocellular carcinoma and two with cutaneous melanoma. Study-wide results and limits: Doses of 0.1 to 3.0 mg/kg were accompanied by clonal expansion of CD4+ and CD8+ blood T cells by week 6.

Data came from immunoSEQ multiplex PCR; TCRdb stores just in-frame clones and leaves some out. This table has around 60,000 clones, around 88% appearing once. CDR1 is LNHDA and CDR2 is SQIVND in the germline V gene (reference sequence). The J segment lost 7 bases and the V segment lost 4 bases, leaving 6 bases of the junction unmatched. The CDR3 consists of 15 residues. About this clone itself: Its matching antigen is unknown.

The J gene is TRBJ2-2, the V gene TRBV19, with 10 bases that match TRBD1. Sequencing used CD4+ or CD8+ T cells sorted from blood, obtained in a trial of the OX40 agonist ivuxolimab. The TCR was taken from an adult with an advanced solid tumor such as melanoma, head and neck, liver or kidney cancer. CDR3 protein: CASSTDRGRVGELFF. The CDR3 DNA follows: TGTGCCAGTAGTACGGACAGGGGGAGAGTCGGGGAGCTGTTTTTT.